This T cell receptor (beta chain) originates from a study of blood T cell repertoires in COVID-19. Germline V gene sequence: CDR1 KGHSH, CDR2 LQKENI. The CDR3 sequence is 18 residues long. V was pared by 3 bases and J by 0 bases, with 7 bases of the junction left unmatched. TCRdb keeps only in-frame clones here, not all; method: immunoSEQ multiplex PCR. The sample lists roughly 320,000 clones; 90% were seen once. This sequence joins TRBV18 and TRBJ2-1; 11 bases agree with TRBD2. The sequenced sample was PBMCs or T cells enriched from blood (not recorded which). This receptor was taken from a woman in her 30s who had been exposed to COVID-19. CDR3 sequence: CASSPPGLAASSYNEQFF. The CDR3 DNA sequence: TGTGCCAGCTCACCGCCGGGACTAGCGGCCAGCTCCTACAATGAGCAGTTCTTC.